This record concerns one T cell receptor beta chain sequence. The CDR3 is 17 amino acids. The germline CDR1 and CDR2 sequences are LGHNA and YSLEER. The junction had 12 bases not matched to a gene; V was cut back by 3 bases and J by 4 bases. The data are from a study of blood T cell repertoires in COVID-19. Whole-study context: COVID-19 samples, acute and convalescent, were from the United States, Italy and Spain. The cDNA or gDNA used as material had been derived from T cells, B-cell-depleted T cells, or PBMCs.

Under the authors' procedure: Cell counts per sample came from amplifying reference gene primers. Data came from immunoSEQ multiplex PCR; TCRdb stores just in-frame clones and leaves some out. V and J calls and clone size are those listed in that table; D and trimming were worked out from the DNA. In the table there are roughly 100,000 clones, around 84% of which are singletons. The sequence was collected from a human donor in a cohort sampled during active COVID-19. V is TRBV4-3 and J is TRBJ2-7; 10 nucleotides agree with TRBD1. Sequenced input: peripheral blood. CDR3 in amino acids: CASSHDTTGTGEYEQYF. The CDR3 DNA is TGCGCCAGCAGCCATGACACAACCGGGACAGGGGAGTACGAGCAGTACTTC.